These T cell receptor beta chains were read from a single sample in a study of OX40 agonist ivuxolimab in advanced cancers. Data came from immunoSEQ multiplex PCR; TCRdb stores just in-frame clones and leaves some out. The sample gives under 100,000 clones, more than 65% of which show up once; roughly 4.6% is in the top ten. The material sequenced was CD4+ or CD8+ T cells sorted from blood, taken in a trial of the OX40 agonist ivuxolimab. The receptor set was obtained from an adult with an advanced solid tumor such as melanoma, head and neck, liver or kidney cancer. The CDR3 runs from the conserved cysteine through the conserved F or W. Each record gives: D gene, V gene, J gene, clone size, CDR3 protein, CDR3 DNA. The D gene is left open where the match is weak. Not all rows give a size; the values are once, few, many and, for expanded clones, a class.

d_gene: -
v_gene: TRBV7-9
j_gene: TRBJ2-1
abundance: -
CDR3aa: CASSLEGTSWSSYNEQFF
CDR3nt: TGTGCCAGCAGCTTAGAGGGGACTTCTTGGAGCTCCTACAATGAGCAGTTCTTC

d_gene: -
v_gene: TRBV4-1
j_gene: TRBJ1-2
abundance: once
CDR3aa: CASSQDGNDYGYTF
CDR3nt: TGCGCCAGCAGCCAAGATGGTAACGACTATGGCTACACCTTC

d_gene: -
v_gene: TRBV7-2
j_gene: TRBJ1-4
abundance: few
CDR3aa: CASSLNGYNEKLFF
CDR3nt: TGTGCCAGCAGCTTAAACGGGTATAATGAAAAACTGTTTTTT

d_gene: TRBD1
v_gene: TRBV5-1
j_gene: TRBJ1-2
abundance: -
CDR3aa: CASSIYGQGTDGYTF
CDR3nt: TGCGCCAGCAGTATATACGGACAGGGAACAGATGGCTACACCTTC

d_gene: -
v_gene: TRBV7-9
j_gene: TRBJ1-1
abundance: few
CDR3aa: CASSLVRSGGTEAFF
CDR3nt: TGTGCCAGCAGCTTAGTCAGGTCGGGAGGCACTGAAGCTTTCTTT

d_gene: TRBD1
v_gene: TRBV6-5
j_gene: TRBJ1-1
abundance: -
CDR3aa: CASSFGTVNTEAFF
CDR3nt: TGTGCCAGCAGTTTCGGGACAGTGAACACTGAAGCTTTCTTT

d_gene: -
v_gene: TRBV4-3
j_gene: TRBJ1-3
abundance: few
CDR3aa: CASSQDARGGAGNTIYF
CDR3nt: TGCGCCAGCAGCCAAGATGCCAGGGGTGGCGCTGGAAACACCATATATTTT

d_gene: TRBD1
v_gene: TRBV19
j_gene: TRBJ2-7
abundance: many
CDR3aa: CASSPRTGSSYEQYF
CDR3nt: TGTGCCAGTAGTCCACGGACAGGGAGCTCCTACGAGCAGTACTTC

d_gene: -
v_gene: TRBV6-5
j_gene: TRBJ2-7
abundance: -
CDR3aa: CASKGYMGGEQYF
CDR3nt: TGTGCCAGCAAGGGGTACATGGGGGGCGAGCAGTACTTC

d_gene: TRBD1
v_gene: TRBV10-3
j_gene: TRBJ2-7
abundance: once
CDR3aa: CAISDATGGSYEQYF
CDR3nt: TGTGCCATCAGTGACGCGACAGGGGGATCCTACGAGCAGTACTTC

d_gene: -
v_gene: TRBV29-1
j_gene: TRBJ2-3
abundance: once
CDR3aa: CSVTNSTDTQYF
CDR3nt: TGCAGCGTCACTAATAGCACAGATACGCAGTATTTT

d_gene: -
v_gene: TRBV27
j_gene: TRBJ1-5
abundance: -
CDR3aa: CASSRTRGLNQPQHF
CDR3nt: TGTGCCAGCAGTAGAACCAGGGGACTCAATCAGCCCCAGCATTTT

d_gene: TRBD1
v_gene: TRBV10-3
j_gene: TRBJ2-7
abundance: -
CDR3aa: CAISEPDRAFLYEQYF
CDR3nt: TGTGCCATCAGTGAGCCGGACAGGGCGTTTCTTTACGAGCAGTACTTC

d_gene: TRBD1
v_gene: TRBV6-5
j_gene: TRBJ1-1
abundance: -
CDR3aa: CASSYTSQGAGWAFF
CDR3nt: TGTGCCAGCAGTTACACCTCACAGGGGGCGGGTTGGGCTTTCTTT

d_gene: -
v_gene: TRBV28
j_gene: TRBJ2-4
abundance: -
CDR3aa: CASRSGVAKNIQYF
CDR3nt: TGTGCCAGCAGGTCAGGGGTGGCCAAAAACATTCAGTACTTC

d_gene: -
v_gene: TRBV18
j_gene: TRBJ2-2
abundance: -
CDR3aa: CASSPDGINTGELFF
CDR3nt: TGTGCCAGCTCACCCGACGGGATTAACACCGGGGAGCTGTTTTTT

d_gene: -
v_gene: TRBV19
j_gene: TRBJ2-1
abundance: -
CDR3aa: CASTREGSNEQFF
CDR3nt: TGTGCCAGTACTAGGGAAGGGAGTAATGAGCAGTTCTTC

d_gene: TRBD1
v_gene: TRBV27
j_gene: TRBJ2-1
abundance: -
CDR3aa: CASSPSRQGNEQFF
CDR3nt: TGTGCCAGCAGTCCCTCCCGACAGGGCAATGAGCAGTTCTTC

d_gene: -
v_gene: TRBV6-4
j_gene: TRBJ2-3
abundance: -
CDR3aa: CASSSVATDTQYF
CDR3nt: TGTGCCAGCAGTTCAGTAGCCACAGATACGCAGTATTTT

d_gene: -
v_gene: TRBV9
j_gene: TRBJ2-7
abundance: -
CDR3aa: CASSVTGTSYEQYF
CDR3nt: TGTGCCAGCAGCGTTACCGGGACCTCCTACGAGCAGTACTTC

d_gene: -
v_gene: TRBV7-2
j_gene: TRBJ1-2
abundance: few
CDR3aa: CASSLAVDRGYTF
CDR3nt: TGTGCCAGCAGCTTAGCGGTGGATCGGGGCTACACCTTC

d_gene: TRBD2
v_gene: TRBV11-3
j_gene: TRBJ2-1
abundance: -
CDR3aa: CASSPGSGSNNEQFF
CDR3nt: TGTGCCAGCAGCCCAGGGAGCGGGAGTAACAATGAGCAGTTCTTC

d_gene: -
v_gene: TRBV5-5
j_gene: TRBJ1-2
abundance: -
CDR3aa: CASSQVDGGGYTF
CDR3nt: TGCGCCAGCAGCCAAGTGGACGGCGGTGGCTACACCTTC

d_gene: TRBD2
v_gene: TRBV6-5
j_gene: TRBJ2-7
abundance: -
CDR3aa: CASSFVSGGYSYEQYF
CDR3nt: TGTGCCAGCAGTTTCGTTAGCGGGGGCTACTCCTACGAGCAGTACTTC

d_gene: -
v_gene: TRBV7-2
j_gene: TRBJ2-3
abundance: -
CDR3aa: CASSSRLTDTQYF
CDR3nt: TGTGCCAGCAGCTCAAGGCTCACAGATACGCAGTATTTT

d_gene: -
v_gene: TRBV7-3
j_gene: TRBJ2-1
abundance: -
CDR3aa: CASSFDSSYNEQFF
CDR3nt: TGTGCCAGCAGCTTCGATAGCTCCTACAATGAGCAGTTCTTC

d_gene: -
v_gene: TRBV6-5
j_gene: TRBJ2-7
abundance: -
CDR3aa: CASRGARSGEQYF
CDR3nt: TGTGCCAGCAGGGGGGCGCGCTCGGGGGAGCAGTACTTC

d_gene: TRBD2
v_gene: TRBV5-1
j_gene: TRBJ2-1
abundance: -
CDR3aa: CASSLLSSGDNEQFF
CDR3nt: TGCGCCAGCAGCCTGTTATCTAGCGGGGACAATGAGCAGTTCTTC

d_gene: -
v_gene: TRBV6-5
j_gene: TRBJ2-1
abundance: -
CDR3aa: CASSYFSRGVNEQFF
CDR3nt: TGTGCCAGCAGTTACTTCTCCAGGGGGGTTAATGAGCAGTTCTTC

d_gene: TRBD1
v_gene: TRBV28
j_gene: TRBJ1-2
abundance: once
CDR3aa: CAALRTGDYGYTF
CDR3nt: TGTGCCGCATTACGGACAGGGGACTATGGCTACACCTTC

d_gene: -
v_gene: TRBV5-1
j_gene: TRBJ2-3
abundance: once
CDR3aa: CASSLGQGTQYF
CDR3nt: TGCGCCAGCAGCTTGGGCCAGGGCACGCAGTATTTT

d_gene: -
v_gene: TRBV5-1
j_gene: TRBJ1-6
abundance: -
CDR3aa: CASSLGDRLGSPLHF
CDR3nt: TGCGCCAGCAGCTTGGGAGACAGACTGGGATCACCCCTCCACTTT

d_gene: -
v_gene: TRBV7-9
j_gene: TRBJ2-5
abundance: -
CDR3aa: CASSNYGGETQYF
CDR3nt: TGTGCCAGCAGCAACTACGGAGGGGAGACCCAGTACTTC

d_gene: -
v_gene: TRBV29-1
j_gene: TRBJ1-2
abundance: few
CDR3aa: CSVEVAEMNYGYTF
CDR3nt: TGCAGCGTTGAAGTAGCGGAGATGAACTATGGCTACACCTTC

d_gene: -
v_gene: TRBV9
j_gene: TRBJ1-1
abundance: -
CDR3aa: CASSVGGSGTEAFF
CDR3nt: TGTGCCAGCAGCGTAGGGGGCTCAGGCACTGAAGCTTTCTTT

d_gene: TRBD1
v_gene: TRBV11-2
j_gene: TRBJ2-1
abundance: -
CDR3aa: CASSRVEAGGNEQFF
CDR3nt: TGTGCCAGCAGCCGAGTAGAGGCAGGGGGCAATGAGCAGTTCTTC

d_gene: -
v_gene: TRBV4-1
j_gene: TRBJ1-1
abundance: -
CDR3aa: CASSQDSGDSPEGAFF
CDR3nt: TGCGCCAGCAGCCAAGACAGCGGAGACAGTCCCGAGGGAGCTTTCTTT

d_gene: -
v_gene: TRBV6-6
j_gene: TRBJ1-1
abundance: -
CDR3aa: CASTNRQGNTEAFF
CDR3nt: TGTGCCAGCACTAACAGGCAGGGAAACACTGAAGCTTTCTTT

d_gene: -
v_gene: TRBV2
j_gene: TRBJ1-3
abundance: once
CDR3aa: CASSEEVGNTIYF
CDR3nt: TGTGCCAGCAGTGAGGAGGTTGGAAACACCATATATTTT

d_gene: TRBD2
v_gene: TRBV30
j_gene: TRBJ2-1
abundance: -
CDR3aa: CAWSQASGIWQFF
CDR3nt: TGTGCCTGGAGTCAGGCTAGCGGGATTTGGCAGTTCTTC

d_gene: TRBD1
v_gene: TRBV30
j_gene: TRBJ1-1
abundance: few
CDR3aa: CAWRGGDRGRIGEAFF
CDR3nt: TGTGCCTGGAGAGGCGGAGACAGGGGGCGAATTGGTGAAGCTTTCTTT